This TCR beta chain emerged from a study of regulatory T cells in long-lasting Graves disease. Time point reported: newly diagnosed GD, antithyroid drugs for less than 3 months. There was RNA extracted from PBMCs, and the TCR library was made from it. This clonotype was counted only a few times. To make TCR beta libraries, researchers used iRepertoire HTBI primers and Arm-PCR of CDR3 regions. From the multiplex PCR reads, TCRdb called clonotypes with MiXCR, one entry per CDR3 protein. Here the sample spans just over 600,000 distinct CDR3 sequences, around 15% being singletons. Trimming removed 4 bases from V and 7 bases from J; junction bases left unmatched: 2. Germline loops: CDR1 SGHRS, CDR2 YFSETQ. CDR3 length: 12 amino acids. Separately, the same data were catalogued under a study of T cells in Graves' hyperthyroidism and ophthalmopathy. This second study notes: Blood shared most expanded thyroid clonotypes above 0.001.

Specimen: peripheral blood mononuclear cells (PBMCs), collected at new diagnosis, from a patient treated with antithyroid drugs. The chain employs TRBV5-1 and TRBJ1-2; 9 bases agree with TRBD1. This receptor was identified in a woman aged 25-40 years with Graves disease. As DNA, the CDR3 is TGCGCCAGCAGCCCGGACAGGGGTGGCTACACCTTC. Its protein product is CASSPDRGGYTF.